This TCR beta chain was obtained from a study of T cell responses to AZD1222 COVID-19 vaccine. Study-level results: Seropositive status at baseline applied to only a handful of AZD1222 recipients.

The CDR3 has 11 amino acids. Deletions cut 1 base from V and 4 bases from J, with 4 bases between. CDR1 GTSNPN and CDR2 SVGIG come from the germline V gene (reference sequence). As regards this clone: Antigen: not known.

Measured with immunoSEQ multiplex PCR; TCRdb has only the in-frame clones, and not every one. This sample has approximately 57,000 clones, with around 85% found just once. The rearrangement joins TRBV30 to TRBJ1-1; D is uncertain. This sequence originates from an adult in good health. Sequencing was performed on peripheral blood, taken on day 0 of AZD1222 vaccination. The CDR3 DNA reads as TGTGCCTGGAGTGGGCCCACTGAAGCTTTCTTT. Its protein is CAWSGPTEAFF.